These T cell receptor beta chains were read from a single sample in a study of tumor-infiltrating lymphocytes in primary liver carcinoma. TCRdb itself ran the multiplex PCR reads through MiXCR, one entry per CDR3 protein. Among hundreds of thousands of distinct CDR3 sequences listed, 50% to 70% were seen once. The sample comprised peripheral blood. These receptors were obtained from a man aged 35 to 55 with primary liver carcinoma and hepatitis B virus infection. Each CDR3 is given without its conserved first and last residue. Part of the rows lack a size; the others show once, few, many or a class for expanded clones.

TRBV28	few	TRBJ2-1	ASYLAGNNEQF
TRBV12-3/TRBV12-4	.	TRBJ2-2	ASRLGGGFTGELF
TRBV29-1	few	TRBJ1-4	SVARGENLF
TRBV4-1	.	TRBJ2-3	ASSQERLAGETSTDTQY
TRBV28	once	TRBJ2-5	ASSLPGALGGETQY
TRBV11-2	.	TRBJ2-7	ACSLYSRGYEQY
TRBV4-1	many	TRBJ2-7	ASSQERDGDEQY
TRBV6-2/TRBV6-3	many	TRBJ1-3	ASSWRDLWRGTIY
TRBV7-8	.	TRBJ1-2	ASSYGATGKGYGYT
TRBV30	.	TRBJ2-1	AWSPGYNEQF
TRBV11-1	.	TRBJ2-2	ASSLWANTMELF
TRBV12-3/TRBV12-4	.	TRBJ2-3	ASRILAGVGDTQY
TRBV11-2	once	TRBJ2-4	VSTTSAVAKNIHY
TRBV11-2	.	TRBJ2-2	AISLRLAYTGELF
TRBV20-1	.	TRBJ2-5	SARVRSWGRETQY
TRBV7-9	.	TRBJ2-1	ANGRGGRNEQF
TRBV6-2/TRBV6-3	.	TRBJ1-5	ASRTRQGEQPQH
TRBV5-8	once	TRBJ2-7	ASSSIRGYEQY
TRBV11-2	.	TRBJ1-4	ASSYRHTNEKLF
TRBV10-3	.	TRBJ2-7	AISALVGSYEQY
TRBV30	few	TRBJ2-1	AWSDGSGEQF
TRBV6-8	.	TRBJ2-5	ASSYSKGFETQY
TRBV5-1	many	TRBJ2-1	ASSLGGGEQF
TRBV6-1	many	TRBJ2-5	ASSGTGGIETQY
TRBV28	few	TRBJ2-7	ASSLSGEQY
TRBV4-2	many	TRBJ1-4	ASTPGRTQEKLF
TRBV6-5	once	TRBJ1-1	ASSSRDTDSEAF
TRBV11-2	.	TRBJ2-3	ASSLGVDRTDTQY
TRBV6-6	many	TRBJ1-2	ASSFPGQGSYGYT
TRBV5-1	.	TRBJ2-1	ASSPTGQLTYNVQF
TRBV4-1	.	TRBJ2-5	ASSQDFNTISETQY
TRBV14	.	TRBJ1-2	ASSRRGYGYT
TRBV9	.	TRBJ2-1	ASSVDEEQF
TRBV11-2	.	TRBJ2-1	ACSFSGGYNEQF
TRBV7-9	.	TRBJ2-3	ASSPRDRGTYTQY
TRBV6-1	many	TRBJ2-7	ASSARLAGGSSYEQY
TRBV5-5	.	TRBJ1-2	ARSSDTGYSYT
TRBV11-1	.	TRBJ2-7	AGSDRGYEQY
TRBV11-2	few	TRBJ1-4	ASRQRPGTGGPNEKLF
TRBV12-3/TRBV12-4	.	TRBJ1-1	ASSLNIDSEVF
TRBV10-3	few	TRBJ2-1	AISLISPYNEQF
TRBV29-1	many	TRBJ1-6	SAYFSGDSPLH
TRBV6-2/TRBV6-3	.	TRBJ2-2	ASTLSRNPGEMF
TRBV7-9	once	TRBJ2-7	ASSLSPIAGAYEQY
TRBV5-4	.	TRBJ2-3	ASSLRSREDTQY
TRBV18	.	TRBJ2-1	ASSPPLSSYNEQF